The clone carrying this T cell receptor beta chain was picked up many times. Its antigen remains unidentified. The sample belongs to a study of response to subunit inactivated influenza vaccine. TCRdb re-called the RT-PCR reads through MiXCR, storing one row per CDR3 protein. The table includes roughly 670,000 distinct CDR3 sequences, 14% detected once. Trimming removed 4 bases at V and 4 bases at J, with 13 bases between. This CDR3 region has 14 residues. Study outcomes and limitations: New T cells are recruited in small numbers by each seasonal influenza vaccination, according to the authors' suggestion.

The J gene is TRBJ1-2, the V gene TRBV12-3 or TRBV12-4, with D unclear. This specimen was PBMCs from blood, taken 14 to 15 days before vaccination. The receptor was derived from a man aged 45-65 years who received an inactivated influenza vaccine. The CDR3 region is CASSSLLAGYGYTF. Written as DNA, the CDR3 is TGTGCCAGCAGTTCCCTATTAGCTGGCTATGGCTACACCTTC.